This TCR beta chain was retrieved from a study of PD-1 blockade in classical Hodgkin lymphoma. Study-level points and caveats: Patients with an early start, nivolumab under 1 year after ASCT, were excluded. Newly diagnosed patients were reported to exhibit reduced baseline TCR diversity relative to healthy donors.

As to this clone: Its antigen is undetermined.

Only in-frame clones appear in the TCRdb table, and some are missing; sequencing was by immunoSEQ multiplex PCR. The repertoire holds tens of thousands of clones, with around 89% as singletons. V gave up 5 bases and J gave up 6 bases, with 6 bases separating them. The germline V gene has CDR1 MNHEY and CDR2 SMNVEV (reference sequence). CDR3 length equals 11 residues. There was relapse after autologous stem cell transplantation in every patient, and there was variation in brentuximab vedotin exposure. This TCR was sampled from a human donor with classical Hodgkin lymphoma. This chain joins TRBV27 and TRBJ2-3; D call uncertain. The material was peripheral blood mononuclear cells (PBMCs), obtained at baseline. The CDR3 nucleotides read TGTGCCAGCAGTAAACTCGATACGCAGTATTTT. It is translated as CASSKLDTQYF.